This entry features one TCR beta chain sequence. Using immunoSEQ multiplex PCR, the repertoire was profiled, and TCRdb retains in-frame clones only, with some absent. The table shows roughly 180,000 clones, with 80% to 85% occurring only once. Germline V gives CDR1 SGHTA, CDR2 FQGNSA. The CDR3 loop spans 16 amino acids. V gave up 5 bases and J gave up 4 bases; unmatched junction bases: 10. These data come from a study of blood T cell repertoires in COVID-19. Overall study context: Sources were T cells, B-cell-depleted T cells, or PBMCs; the material itself was cDNA or gDNA.

The chain links TRBV7-2 to TRBJ2-2; 7 bases align to TRBD1. The sequence came from a woman aged 25 to 39 with acute or convalescent COVID-19. The sample was peripheral blood. The CDR3 here is CASSPRQGGSTGELFF. CDR3 nucleotide sequence: TGTGCCAGCAGCCCAAGACAGGGTGGGAGCACCGGGGAGCTGTTTTTT.